This T cell receptor (beta chain) was sequenced in a study of blood T cell repertoires in COVID-19. Across the study: Italy, Spain and the United States were the sources of the convalescent and acute COVID-19 samples.

This clone has a handful of counts. The method was immunoSEQ multiplex PCR; TCRdb's version includes in-frame clones alone and lacks a portion of them. The sample has about 230,000 clones, around 85% seen once. The CDR3 spans 15 residues. Germline values: CDR1 MDHEN, CDR2 SYDVKM. The V gene lost 6 bases and the J gene lost 2 bases, with 14 bases spanning the gap. The sequence came from a woman between 50 and 59 years old in a cohort exposed to, infected with or recovered from COVID-19 (not recorded which). Sequenced input: PBMCs or T cells enriched from blood (not recorded which). This sequence joins TRBV28 and TRBJ1-3; D is uncertain. The CDR3 region has the DNA TGTGCCAGCAGCGGCGCGAGGGCGACTGGAAACACCATATATTTT. Translating gives CASSGARATGNTIYF.